The rows below give T cell receptor beta chains drawn from one sample of a study of OX40 agonist ivuxolimab in advanced cancers. Generated by immunoSEQ multiplex PCR, the TCRdb table keeps only in-frame clones and is missing some. The table records more than 65,000 clones, about 86% of them present only once. The specimen was CD4+ or CD8+ T cells sorted from blood, collected in a trial of the OX40 agonist ivuxolimab. Receptors originate from an adult with an advanced solid tumor such as melanoma, head and neck, liver or kidney cancer. Both conserved end residues are part of each CDR3. D genes are given only for firm matches. Size values are once, few and many counts, or a class for expanded clones, and some rows have none.

CDR3nt,CDR3aa,abundance,j_gene,v_gene,d_gene
TGTGCCAGTACTTACAGGGGGAATAACTACAATGAGCAGTTCTTC,CASTYRGNNYNEQFF,-,TRBJ2-1,TRBV19,TRBD1
TGTGCCAGCAGTTTCCCTCAGGGGTCATCCTACGAGCAGTACTTC,CASSFPQGSSYEQYF,-,TRBJ2-7,TRBV28,-
TGTGCCAGTAGTATAGCCCCACCTACAGGGGCCGGGAATGCCTACGAGCAGTACTTC,CASSIAPPTGAGNAYEQYF,-,TRBJ2-7,TRBV19,TRBD1
TGTGCCAGCAGCCCGGGCCCTGGGACCGCCGCCGATACGCAGTATTTT,CASSPGPGTAADTQYF,-,TRBJ2-3,TRBV7-7,-
TGTGCCAGCAGCTTAGGGCCCAAAGATACGCAGTATTTT,CASSLGPKDTQYF,-,TRBJ2-3,TRBV7-7,-
TGTGCCAGCAGTTACCGGAGCACTGGAAACACCATATATTTT,CASSYRSTGNTIYF,-,TRBJ1-3,TRBV6-5,-
TGTGCCAGCAGCTTAAACTACCTCCTAGATACGCAGTATTTT,CASSLNYLLDTQYF,-,TRBJ2-3,TRBV11-2,-
TGTGCCAGCAGCGTAGGGCTTCTCGACGACGAGCAGTACTTC,CASSVGLLDDEQYF,-,TRBJ2-7,TRBV9,-
TGTGCCAGCAGTGAAAGGGGGGGCGGTATCGGGGAGCTGTTTTTT,CASSERGGGIGELFF,-,TRBJ2-2,TRBV6-1,-
TGTGCCAGCATAACCTTCCAGCTGAACACTGAAGCTTTCTTT,CASITFQLNTEAFF,-,TRBJ1-1,TRBV6-1,-
TGTGCCAGCAGTGAAAACAGGGTGAGATCGGGCGACGAGCAGTACTTC,CASSENRVRSGDEQYF,-,TRBJ2-7,TRBV2,-
TGCGCCAGCAGCCAGGGACTACGCGACAATGAGCAGTTCTTC,CASSQGLRDNEQFF,-,TRBJ2-1,TRBV4-1,TRBD2
TGTGCCAGCAGCCGACCCCCGGGACAGGGGTACACCGGGGAGCTGTTTTTT,CASSRPPGQGYTGELFF,-,TRBJ2-2,TRBV5-6,TRBD1
TGTGCCAGCAGCTTAGGGGGACTTAGCGAAGTTTTCAATGAGCAGTTCTTC,CASSLGGLSEVFNEQFF,-,TRBJ2-1,TRBV7-2,-
TGTGCCAGCTCACAACGGGACAGACTAGCCAAAAACATTCAGTACTTC,CASSQRDRLAKNIQYF,-,TRBJ2-4,TRBV18,TRBD1
TGTGCCAGCAGCCGACGGGACGAGGGGGCGTACGAGCAGTACTTC,CASSRRDEGAYEQYF,-,TRBJ2-7,TRBV16,TRBD1
TGTGCCAGCAGCCCGGCCAGTAGGGGGCCCCCCTACGAGCAGTACTTC,CASSPASRGPPYEQYF,once,TRBJ2-7,TRBV9,TRBD1
TGTGCCAGCAGCTTGGAGGCGGTGGAGACCCAGTACTTC,CASSLEAVETQYF,-,TRBJ2-5,TRBV5-6,-
TGTGCCAGCAGCCGCGATCTAGGAACCCAGTACTTC,CASSRDLGTQYF,-,TRBJ2-5,TRBV14,-
TGTGCCACCAGCAGAGGACAGGGGGAATATAGCAATCAGCCCCAGCATTTT,CATSRGQGEYSNQPQHF,-,TRBJ1-5,TRBV15,TRBD1
TGTGCCAGTCCCGACGGGCAGGGGGCACATGGCTACACCTTC,CASPDGQGAHGYTF,-,TRBJ1-2,TRBV2,TRBD1
TGTGCCAGCAGAGGGAGGTTAGGGGAGACCCAGTACTTC,CASRGRLGETQYF,-,TRBJ2-5,TRBV28,-
TGCGCCAGCAGCCCCGTAACGAGGGGGGGAGAGACCCAGTACTTC,CASSPVTRGGETQYF,-,TRBJ2-5,TRBV5-1,-
TGTGCCAGCAGCTTGCTGGGGGAAACTTCCTCTGGAAACACCATATATTTT,CASSLLGETSSGNTIYF,-,TRBJ1-3,TRBV5-6,-
TGTGCCAGCTCACCGGCAGGGATAAGCTCTGGAAACACCATATATTTT,CASSPAGISSGNTIYF,-,TRBJ1-3,TRBV18,-
TGTGCCAGCAGCCCGACATTCGGGAGGGCTAATGAGCAGTTCTTC,CASSPTFGRANEQFF,-,TRBJ2-1,TRBV7-9,TRBD2
TGCGCCAGCAGCTTGGGTAGCGGGGGGGCGAATGAGCAGTTCTTC,CASSLGSGGANEQFF,-,TRBJ2-1,TRBV5-1,TRBD2
TGTGCCAGTAGTTCCCGGCAGGGGGAGCAGTTCTTC,CASSSRQGEQFF,-,TRBJ2-1,TRBV19,-
TGTGCCAGGAGTAAACCACGGGAAGACGGACGCGAGCAGTACTTC,CARSKPREDGREQYF,-,TRBJ2-7,TRBV27,-
TGCGCCAGCAGCGTCGGACAGTCCTCCTTGCGAAACACCATATATTTT,CASSVGQSSLRNTIYF,-,TRBJ1-3,TRBV5-1,-
TGTGCCAGCGACGATGGCGGGGCGGGAGGTTCCTACGAGCAGTACTTC,CASDDGGAGGSYEQYF,-,TRBJ2-7,TRBV28,TRBD2
TGCAGCGTCCGAAACCTGGAGTACGAGCAGTACTTC,CSVRNLEYEQYF,once,TRBJ2-7,TRBV29-1,-
TGTGCCAGCCGAGCGAACAGGGGGCAGGATGAGCAGTTCTTC,CASRANRGQDEQFF,-,TRBJ2-1,TRBV11-2,TRBD1
TGTGCCAGCAGCTTAAGGCTGGACAGCTCCTATAATTCACCCCTCCACTTT,CASSLRLDSSYNSPLHF,-,TRBJ1-6,TRBV7-3,-
TGTGCCAGCTCACCACAACAAGACTACGAGCAGTACTTC,CASSPQQDYEQYF,-,TRBJ2-7,TRBV18,-
TGTGCCAGCAGTATTTTTCGGACGGGTAATGAGCAGTTCTTC,CASSIFRTGNEQFF,-,TRBJ2-1,TRBV25-1,-
TGCGCCAGCAGTCACCCCGGGAGAGGCTATAGCAATCAGCCCCAGCATTTT,CASSHPGRGYSNQPQHF,-,TRBJ1-5,TRBV23-1,-
TGTGCCAGCAGCCAAGTTGCTAGCGGGAGAAGTGAGCAGTTCTTC,CASSQVASGRSEQFF,-,TRBJ2-1,TRBV14,TRBD2
TGTGCCAGCAGTGAAAGCAGGGGGTACAATGAGCAGTTCTTC,CASSESRGYNEQFF,-,TRBJ2-1,TRBV2,TRBD1
TGTGCCAGCAGCCCTAGCGGGATGATAAGCACAGATACGCAGTATTTT,CASSPSGMISTDTQYF,-,TRBJ2-3,TRBV4-2,TRBD2
TGTGCCAGCAGCGTAGAGGGACAGCCTGCCTACGAGCAGTACTTC,CASSVEGQPAYEQYF,-,TRBJ2-7,TRBV9,TRBD1
TGTGCCAGCAGCCGCCGACAGGGGCTAAGGTATGGCTACACCTTC,CASSRRQGLRYGYTF,-,TRBJ1-2,TRBV4-2,TRBD1
TGTGCCAGCAGCCAAGATTTAGGGCTAGCGGGAGCGACCCAGTACTTC,CASSQDLGLAGATQYF,-,TRBJ2-5,TRBV4-2,TRBD2
TGTGCCAGCAAACAGGGGAACACTGAAGCTTTCTTT,CASKQGNTEAFF,few,TRBJ1-1,TRBV6-1,-
TGTGCCAGCTCACCACCGACAGGGGTAGGCACTGAAGCTTTCTTT,CASSPPTGVGTEAFF,once,TRBJ1-1,TRBV18,TRBD1
TGTGCCAGCAGACCCCCGGGACAGGGACCTGGCTACACCTTC,CASRPPGQGPGYTF,-,TRBJ1-2,TRBV6-5,TRBD1
TGTGCCAGCAGCTCGGGACAGGGGCAAAATCCCTCTGGAAACACCATATATTTT,CASSSGQGQNPSGNTIYF,-,TRBJ1-3,TRBV7-4,TRBD1
TGTGCCAGCAGCTTAGAGTCTGGAAACACCATATATTTT,CASSLESGNTIYF,-,TRBJ1-3,TRBV7-2,-
TGTGCCAGTACGACGGGGAGGTGGGACTATAATGGCTACACCTTC,CASTTGRWDYNGYTF,-,TRBJ1-2,TRBV7-8,-
TGTGCCAGTAGTATCTCAGGGGATCAGCCCCAGCATTTT,CASSISGDQPQHF,-,TRBJ1-5,TRBV19,-
TGCGCCAGCCAACGAGCGGGAGCTTTGTCCTACAATGAGCAGTTCTTC,CASQRAGALSYNEQFF,-,TRBJ2-1,TRBV5-1,TRBD2
TGCGCCAGCAGCCAAGAGGGACAGCCTGGAAACACCATATATTTT,CASSQEGQPGNTIYF,-,TRBJ1-3,TRBV4-3,TRBD1
TGTGCCAGCAGCTTGGGCGGGAGGAACACAGATACGCAGTATTTT,CASSLGGRNTDTQYF,-,TRBJ2-3,TRBV5-4,TRBD2